This TCR beta chain was sequenced during a study of T cells after yellow fever vaccination. Overall study findings and caveats: The CD4 compartment and the CD8 compartment contained a small share of clonotypes in common.

From the 5' RACE reads, TCRdb called clonotypes with MiXCR, one entry per CDR3 protein. The sample contains 500,000 to 700,000 distinct CDR3 sequences, 15% to 20% of which appear only once. CDR1 and CDR2 from the germline V gene are MNHEY and SVGEGT. V was clipped by 4 bases and J by 4 bases, with 5 bases between them. This CDR3 comprises 11 residues. Turning to this clonotype: Its antigen is currently unknown.

The clonotype originates from a man under 40 who received the YFV17D yellow fever vaccine. The chain uses TRBV6-2 or TRBV6-3 and TRBJ2-7; D gene ambiguous. This sample comprised PBMCs, obtained 15 days after the yellow fever booster vaccination. The CDR3 bases are TGTGCCAGCAGTTGGTTGTACGAGCAGTACTTC. Translated, it gives CASSWLYEQYF.